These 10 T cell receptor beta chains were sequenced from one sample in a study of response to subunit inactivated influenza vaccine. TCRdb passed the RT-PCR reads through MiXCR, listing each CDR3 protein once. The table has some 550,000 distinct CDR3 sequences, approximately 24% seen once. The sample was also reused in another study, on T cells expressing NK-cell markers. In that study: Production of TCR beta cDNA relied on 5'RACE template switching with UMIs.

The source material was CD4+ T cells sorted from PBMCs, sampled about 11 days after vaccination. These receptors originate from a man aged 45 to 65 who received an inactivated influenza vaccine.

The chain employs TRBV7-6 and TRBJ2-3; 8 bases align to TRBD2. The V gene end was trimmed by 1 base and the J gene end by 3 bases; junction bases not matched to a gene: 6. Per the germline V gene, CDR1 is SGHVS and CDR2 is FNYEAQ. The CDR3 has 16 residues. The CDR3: CASSLGTVAGTDTQYF. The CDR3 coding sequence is TGTGCCAGCAGCTTAGGGACGGTAGCGGGGACAGATACGCAGTATTTT.

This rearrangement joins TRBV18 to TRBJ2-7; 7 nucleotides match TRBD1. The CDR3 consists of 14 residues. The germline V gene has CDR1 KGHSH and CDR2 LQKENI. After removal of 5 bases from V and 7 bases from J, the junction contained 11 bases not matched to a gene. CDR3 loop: CASSGMTGNGEQYF. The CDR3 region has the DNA TGTGCCAGCTCAGGTATGACAGGGAACGGTGAGCAGTACTTC.

The CDR3 DNA is TGTGCCAGCAGTTTACCGACAGGGGTAGCTTTCTTT. Its protein product is CASSLPTGVAFF. This chain connects TRBV12-3 or TRBV12-4 to TRBJ1-1; 8 bases fit TRBD1. Losses at the gene ends were 2 bases for V and 10 bases for J; bases not matched to a gene: 3. The CDR3 runs 12 residues.

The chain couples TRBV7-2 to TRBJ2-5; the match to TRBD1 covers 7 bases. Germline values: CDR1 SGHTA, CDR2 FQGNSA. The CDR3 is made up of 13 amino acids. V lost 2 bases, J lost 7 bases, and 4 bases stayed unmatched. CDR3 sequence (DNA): TGTGCCAGCAGCTTAAAGGGGGCCGGGACCCAGTACTTC. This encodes CASSLKGAGTQYF. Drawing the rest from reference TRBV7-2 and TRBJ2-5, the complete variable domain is GAGVSQSPSNKVTEKGKDVELRCDPISGHTALYWYRQSLGQGLEFLIYFQGNSAPDKSGLPSDRFSAERTGGSVSTLTIQRTQQEDSAVYLCASSLKGAGTQYFGPGTRLLVL.

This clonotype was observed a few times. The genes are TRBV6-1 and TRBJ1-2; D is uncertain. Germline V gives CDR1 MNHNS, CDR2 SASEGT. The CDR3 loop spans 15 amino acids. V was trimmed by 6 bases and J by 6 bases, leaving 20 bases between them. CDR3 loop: CASRGTAAKSHGYTF. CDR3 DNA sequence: TGTGCCAGCAGAGGAACAGCGGCTAAAAGTCATGGCTACACCTTC.

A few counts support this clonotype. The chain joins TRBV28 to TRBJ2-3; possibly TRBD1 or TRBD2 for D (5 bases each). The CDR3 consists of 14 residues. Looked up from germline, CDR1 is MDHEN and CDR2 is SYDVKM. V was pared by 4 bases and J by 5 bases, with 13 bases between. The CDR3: CASSSGTYQDTQYF. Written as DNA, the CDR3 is TGTGCCAGCAGTTCCGGGACGTACCAAGATACGCAGTATTTT. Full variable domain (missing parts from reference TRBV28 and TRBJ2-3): DVKVTQSSRYLVKRTGEKVFLECVQDMDHENMFWYRQDPGLGLRLIYFSYDVKMKEKGDIPEGYSVSREKKERFSLILESASTNQTSMYLCASSSGTYQDTQYFGPGTRLTVL.

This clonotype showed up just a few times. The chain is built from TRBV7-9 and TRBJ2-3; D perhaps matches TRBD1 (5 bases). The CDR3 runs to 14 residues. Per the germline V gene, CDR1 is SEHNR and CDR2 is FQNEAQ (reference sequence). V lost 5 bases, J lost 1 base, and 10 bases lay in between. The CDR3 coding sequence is TGTGCCAGCAGCCCCGTAGGGGGCACAGATACGCAGTATTTT. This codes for CASSPVGGTDTQYF.

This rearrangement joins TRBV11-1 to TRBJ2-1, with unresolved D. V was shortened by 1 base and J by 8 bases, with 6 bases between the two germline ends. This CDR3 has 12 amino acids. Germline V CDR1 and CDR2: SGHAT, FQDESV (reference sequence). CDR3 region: CASSLDGYEQFF. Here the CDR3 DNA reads TGTGCCAGCAGCTTAGATGGGTATGAGCAGTTCTTC.

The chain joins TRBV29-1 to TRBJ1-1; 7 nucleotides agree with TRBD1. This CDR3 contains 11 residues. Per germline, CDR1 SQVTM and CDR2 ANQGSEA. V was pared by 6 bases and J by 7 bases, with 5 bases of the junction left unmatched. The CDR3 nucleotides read TGCAGCGTAGGGGGCGGGGGTGAAGCTTTCTTT. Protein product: CSVGGGGEAFF. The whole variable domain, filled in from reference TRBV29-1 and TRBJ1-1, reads SAVISQKPSRDICQRGTSLTIQCQVDSQVTMMFWYRQQPGQSLTLIATANQGSEATYESGFVIDKFPISRPNLTFSTLTVSNMSPEDSSIYLCSVGGGGEAFFGQGTRLTVV.

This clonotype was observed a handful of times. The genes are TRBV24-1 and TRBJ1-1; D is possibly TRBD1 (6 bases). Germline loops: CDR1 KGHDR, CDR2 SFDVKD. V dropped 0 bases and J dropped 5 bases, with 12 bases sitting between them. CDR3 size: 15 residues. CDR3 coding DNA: TGTGCCACCAGTGATTTGGGGACATCTTTAACTGAAGCTTTCTTT. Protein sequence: CATSDLGTSLTEAFF.